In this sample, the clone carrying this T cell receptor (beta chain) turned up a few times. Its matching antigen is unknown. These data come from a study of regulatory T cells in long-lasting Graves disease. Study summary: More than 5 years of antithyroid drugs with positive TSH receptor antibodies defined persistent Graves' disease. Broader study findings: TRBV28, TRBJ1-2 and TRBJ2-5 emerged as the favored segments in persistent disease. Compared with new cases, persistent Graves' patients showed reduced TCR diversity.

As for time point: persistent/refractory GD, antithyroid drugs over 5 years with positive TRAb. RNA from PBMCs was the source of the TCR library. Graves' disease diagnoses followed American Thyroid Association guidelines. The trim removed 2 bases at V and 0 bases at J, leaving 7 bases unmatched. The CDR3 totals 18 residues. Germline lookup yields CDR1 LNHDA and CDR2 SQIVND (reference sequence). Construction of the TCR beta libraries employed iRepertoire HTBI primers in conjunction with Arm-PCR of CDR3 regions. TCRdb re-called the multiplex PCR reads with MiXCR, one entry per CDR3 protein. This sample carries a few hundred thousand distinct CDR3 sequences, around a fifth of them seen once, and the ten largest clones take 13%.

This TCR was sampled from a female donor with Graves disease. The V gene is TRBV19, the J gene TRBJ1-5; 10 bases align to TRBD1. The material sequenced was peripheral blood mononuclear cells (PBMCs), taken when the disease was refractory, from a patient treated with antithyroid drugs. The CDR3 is CASSIMGQGRDSNQPQHF. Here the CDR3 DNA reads TGTGCCAGTAGTATAATGGGACAGGGGCGAGATAGCAATCAGCCCCAGCATTTT.